The next 9 T cell receptor beta chains were all read from a single sample in a study of tumor-infiltrating lymphocytes in localized non-small cell lung cancer. Produced via immunoSEQ multiplex PCR; TCRdb's table is partial and in-frame only. The sample shows around 10,000 clones, around 63% of them seen only once. The specimen sequenced was lung tumor tissue. The receptors were sampled from a human donor with non-small cell lung cancer.

The J gene is TRBJ1-1, the V gene TRBV20-1; D call uncertain. Germline loops: CDR1 DFQATT, CDR2 SNEGSKA (reference sequence). This CDR3 has 11 residues. The CDR3 DNA reads as TGCAGGGGGAGCTCTGGAGCGGAAGCTTTCTTT. Translation: CRGSSGAEAFF.

A few counts support this clone. This chain connects TRBV30 to TRBJ1-1; D is unresolved. Trimming pared 4 bases from V and 1 base from J, leaving 13 bases between. Germline CDR1 is GTSNPN and CDR2 is SVGIG (reference sequence). The CDR3 totals 14 residues. Here the CDR3 reads CAWIVGAGNTEAFF. The CDR3 nucleotides read TGTGCCTGGATAGTGGGCGCGGGGAACACTGAAGCTTTCTTT.

The V gene is TRBV5-5, the J gene TRBJ1-2, with D maybe TRBD1 (5 bases). The CDR3 runs 14 residues. V gave up 4 bases and J gave up 5 bases, with 15 bases separating them. CDR1 and CDR2 (germline): SGHKS, YYEKEE (reference sequence). CDR3 sequence (DNA): TGTGCCAGCAGCCCCGACAGCGGGGGGTATGGCTACACCTTC. Encoded protein: CASSPDSGGYGYTF.

This clone has a handful of counts. The chain links TRBV18 to TRBJ2-7, with 8 positions matching TRBD2. Germline CDR1 reads KGHSH; CDR2 reads LQKENI. The J segment lost 2 bases and the V segment lost 2 bases, leaving 8 bases of the junction unmatched. This CDR3 region has 16 residues. CDR3 bases: TGTGCCAGCTCACCAAGTCCAAGCGGGGGTACCTACGAGCAGTACTTC. It specifies CASSPSPSGGTYEQYF.

The V gene is TRBV7-2, the J gene TRBJ1-1; D remains unclear. CDR3 length: 12 residues. The V end lost 2 bases, the J end lost 10 bases, and 11 bases lay between the germline ends. CDR1 and CDR2 (germline): SGHTA, FQGNSA. As DNA, the CDR3 is TGTGCCAGCAGCTTACAGGACTACACAGCTTTCTTT. This gives the protein CASSLQDYTAFF.

The rearrangement uses TRBV5-5 and TRBJ1-2; the match to TRBD1 covers 10 bases. J lost 5 bases, V lost 4 bases, and 14 bases had no gene match. Per the germline V gene, CDR1 is SGHKS and CDR2 is YYEKEE (reference sequence). The CDR3 length is 17 residues. The CDR3 coding sequence is TGTGCCAGCAGCGGTCGACAGGGGGCGATGGATATATATGGCTACACCTTC. It is translated as CASSGRQGAMDIYGYTF.

This chain links TRBV11-2 with TRBJ2-1; 10 nucleotides match TRBD1. This CDR3 is built from 18 residues. Germline assignment: CDR1 SGHAT and CDR2 FQNNGV. Trimming removed 5 bases from V and 0 bases from J; junction bases left unmatched: 10. CDR3 coding DNA: TGTGCCAGCAGCCCCTCCGAGACAGGGGGCTACTCCTACAATGAGCAGTTCTTC. It is translated as CASSPSETGGYSYNEQFF.

V is TRBV2 and J is TRBJ2-3; D gene unclear. The CDR3 contains 11 residues. Trimming shortened V by 4 bases and J by 5 bases, and 4 bases separated the two germline ends. The germline CDR1 and CDR2 sequences are SNHLY and FYNNEI. CDR3 DNA sequence: TGTGCCAGCAGTGTTAAAGATACGCAGTATTTT. Protein sequence: CASSVKDTQYF.

This clone occurred a few times. The rearrangement links TRBV5-1 to TRBJ2-5, with TRBD2 matching 10 bases. Losses at the gene ends were 0 bases for V and 2 bases for J; bases not matched to a gene: 7. Germline V gene data show CDR1 as SGHRS and CDR2 as YFSETQ. This CDR3 region has 17 residues. CDR3 sequence (DNA): TGCGCCAGCAGCTTGGTAACCGGGACTAGCGTACAAGAGACCCAGTACTTC. Translation gives CASSLVTGTSVQETQYF. The whole variable domain, filled in from reference TRBV5-1 and TRBJ2-5, reads KAGVTQTPRYLIKTRGQQVTLSCSPISGHRSVSWYQQTPGQGLQFLFEYFSETQRNKGNFPGRFSGRQFSNSRSEMNVSTLELGDSALYLCASSLVTGTSVQETQYFGPGTRLLVL.